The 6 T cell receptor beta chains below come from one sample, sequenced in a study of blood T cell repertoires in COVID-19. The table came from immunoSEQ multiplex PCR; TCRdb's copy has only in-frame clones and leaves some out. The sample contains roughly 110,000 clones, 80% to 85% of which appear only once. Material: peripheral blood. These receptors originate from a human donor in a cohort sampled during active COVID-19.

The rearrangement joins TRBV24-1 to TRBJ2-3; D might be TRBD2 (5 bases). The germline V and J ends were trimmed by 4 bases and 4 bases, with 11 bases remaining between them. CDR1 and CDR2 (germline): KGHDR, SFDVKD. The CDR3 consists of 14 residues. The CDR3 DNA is TGTGCCACCAGTGACCCGAGGGTTGCAGATACGCAGTATTTT. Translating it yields CATSDPRVADTQYF.

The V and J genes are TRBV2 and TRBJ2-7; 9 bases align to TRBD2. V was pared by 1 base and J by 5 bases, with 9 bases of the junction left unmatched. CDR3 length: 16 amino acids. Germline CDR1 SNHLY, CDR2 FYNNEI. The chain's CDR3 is CASSEVRLAGRHEQYF. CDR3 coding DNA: TGTGCCAGCAGTGAAGTCCGGCTAGCGGGGCGCCACGAGCAGTACTTC.

CDR3 coding DNA: TGTGCCAGCAGTGGTCAGGGTTCTGGTAATTCACCCCTCCACTTT. It codes for CASSGQGSGNSPLHF. The V call is TRBV28, the J call TRBJ1-6, with TRBD1 as a possible D gene (5 bases). The CDR3 totals 15 residues. V lost 5 bases, J lost 6 bases, and 14 bases lay in between. Germline loops: CDR1 MDHEN, CDR2 SYDVKM.

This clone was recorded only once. The CDR3 region is CASSLGGSQYSYF. The CDR3 DNA sequence: TGTGCCAGCAGCTTAGGAGGCTCCCAGTATTCGTACTTC. The J gene is TRBJ2-7, the V gene TRBV7-8; D is ambiguous. V lost 1 base and J 12 bases, leaving 16 bases between the germline ends. CDR3 length equals 13 residues. CDR1 and CDR2 (germline): SGHVS, FQNEAQ.

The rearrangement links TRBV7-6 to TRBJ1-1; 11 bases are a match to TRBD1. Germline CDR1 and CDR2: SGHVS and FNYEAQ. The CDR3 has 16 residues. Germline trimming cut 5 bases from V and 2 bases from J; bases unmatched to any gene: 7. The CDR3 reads CASSTRTGGLNTEAFF. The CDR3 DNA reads TGTGCCAGCAGCACCCGGACAGGGGGCCTCAACACTGAAGCTTTCTTT.

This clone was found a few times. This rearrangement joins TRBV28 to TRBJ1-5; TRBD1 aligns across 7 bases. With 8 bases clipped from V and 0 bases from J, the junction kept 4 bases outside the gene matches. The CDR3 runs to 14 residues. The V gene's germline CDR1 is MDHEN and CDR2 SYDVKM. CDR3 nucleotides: TGTGCCAGCCGGGACAGCCATAGCAATCAGCCCCAGCATTTT. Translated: CASRDSHSNQPQHF.